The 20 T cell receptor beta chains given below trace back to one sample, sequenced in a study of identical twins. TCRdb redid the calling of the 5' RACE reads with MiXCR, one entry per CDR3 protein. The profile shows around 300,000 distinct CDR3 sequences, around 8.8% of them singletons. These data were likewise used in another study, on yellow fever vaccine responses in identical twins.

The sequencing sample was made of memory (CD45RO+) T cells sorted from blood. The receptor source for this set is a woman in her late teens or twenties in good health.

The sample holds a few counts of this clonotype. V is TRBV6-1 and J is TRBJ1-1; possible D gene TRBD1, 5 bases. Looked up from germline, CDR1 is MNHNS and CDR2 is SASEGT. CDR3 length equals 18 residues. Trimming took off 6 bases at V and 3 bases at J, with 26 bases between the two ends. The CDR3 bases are TGTGCCAGCAGCAACATGGGCTCGTGGGGGGATACAGACACTGAAGCTTTCTTT. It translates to CASSNMGSWGDTDTEAFF.

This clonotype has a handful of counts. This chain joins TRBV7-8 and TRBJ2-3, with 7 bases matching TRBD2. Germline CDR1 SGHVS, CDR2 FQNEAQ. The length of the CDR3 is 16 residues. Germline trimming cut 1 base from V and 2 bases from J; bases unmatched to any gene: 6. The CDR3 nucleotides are TGTGCCAGCAGCTTAGATCGAGCGGGAAACACAGATACGCAGTATTTT. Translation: CASSLDRAGNTDTQYF.

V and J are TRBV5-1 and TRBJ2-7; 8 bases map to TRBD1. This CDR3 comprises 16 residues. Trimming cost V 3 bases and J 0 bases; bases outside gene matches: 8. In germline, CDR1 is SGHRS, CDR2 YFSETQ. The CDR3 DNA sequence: TGCGCCAGCAGCTCGTTAGGACAGGGAAACTCCTACGAGCAGTACTTC. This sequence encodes CASSSLGQGNSYEQYF.

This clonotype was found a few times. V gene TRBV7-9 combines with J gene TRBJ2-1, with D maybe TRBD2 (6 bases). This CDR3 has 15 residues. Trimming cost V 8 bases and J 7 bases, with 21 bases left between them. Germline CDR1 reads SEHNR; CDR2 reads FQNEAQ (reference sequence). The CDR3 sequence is CASLRDPLAPNEQFF. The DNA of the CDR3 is TGTGCCAGCCTTCGGGATCCGCTAGCGCCGAATGAGCAGTTCTTC.

The DNA of the CDR3 is TGTGCCAGCACTCCCGCGGGCACAGATACGCAGTATTTT. The encoded protein is CASTPAGTDTQYF. J is TRBJ2-3 and V is TRBV6-6; D gene ambiguous. Trimming cost V 7 bases and J 1 base, with 9 bases left between them. Germline V lookup: CDR1 MNHNY, CDR2 SVGAGI (reference sequence). This CDR3 comprises 13 residues.

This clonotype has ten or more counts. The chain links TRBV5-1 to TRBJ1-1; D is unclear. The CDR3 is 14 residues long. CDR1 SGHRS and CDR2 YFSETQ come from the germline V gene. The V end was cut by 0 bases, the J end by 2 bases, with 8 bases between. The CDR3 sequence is CASSLAAGNTEAFF. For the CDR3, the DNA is TGCGCCAGCAGCTTGGCCGCCGGAAACACTGAAGCTTTCTTT.

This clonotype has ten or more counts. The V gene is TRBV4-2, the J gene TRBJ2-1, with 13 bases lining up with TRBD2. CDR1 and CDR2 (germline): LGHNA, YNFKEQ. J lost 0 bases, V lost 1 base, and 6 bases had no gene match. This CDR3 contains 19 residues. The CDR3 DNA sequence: TGTGCCAGCAGCCAAGTGGGACTAGCGGGATTTAGCTCCTACAATGAGCAGTTCTTC. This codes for CASSQVGLAGFSSYNEQFF.

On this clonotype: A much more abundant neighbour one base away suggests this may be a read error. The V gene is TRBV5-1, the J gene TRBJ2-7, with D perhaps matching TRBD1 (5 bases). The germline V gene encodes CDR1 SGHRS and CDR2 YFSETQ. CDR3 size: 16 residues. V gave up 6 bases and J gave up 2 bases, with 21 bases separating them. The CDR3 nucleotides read TGCGCCAGCACCTCTGGGTGGCGGACAAGCCCCTACGAGCAGTACTTC. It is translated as CASTSGWRTSPYEQYF.

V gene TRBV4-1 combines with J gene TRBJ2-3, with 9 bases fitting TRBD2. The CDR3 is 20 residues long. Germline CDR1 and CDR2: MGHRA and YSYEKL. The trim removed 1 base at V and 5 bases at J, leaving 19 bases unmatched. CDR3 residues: CASSQGRQAGGYGSGDTQYF. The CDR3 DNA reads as TGCGCCAGCAGCCAAGGCCGTCAGGCGGGGGGGTATGGGTCGGGAGATACGCAGTATTTT.

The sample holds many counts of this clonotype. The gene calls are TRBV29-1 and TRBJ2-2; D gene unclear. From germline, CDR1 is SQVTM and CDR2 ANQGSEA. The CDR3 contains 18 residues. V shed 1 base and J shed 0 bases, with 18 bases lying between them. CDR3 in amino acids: CSVEATVIQRSNTGELFF. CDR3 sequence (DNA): TGCAGCGTTGAAGCGACTGTCATCCAGCGATCGAACACCGGGGAGCTGTTTTTT.

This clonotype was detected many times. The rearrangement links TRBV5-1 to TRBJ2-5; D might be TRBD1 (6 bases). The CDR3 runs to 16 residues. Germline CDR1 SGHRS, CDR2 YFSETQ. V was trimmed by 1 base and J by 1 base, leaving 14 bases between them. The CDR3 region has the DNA TGCGCCAGCAGCTTGAGGGGGAAAATTAGCCAAGAGACCCAGTACTTC. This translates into CASSLRGKISQETQYF.

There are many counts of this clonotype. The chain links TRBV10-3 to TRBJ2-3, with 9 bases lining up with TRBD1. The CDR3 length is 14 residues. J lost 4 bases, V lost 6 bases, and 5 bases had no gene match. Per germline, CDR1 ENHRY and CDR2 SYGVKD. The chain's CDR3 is CAIRGQGGPDTQYF. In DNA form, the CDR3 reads TGTGCCATCAGGGGACAGGGAGGCCCAGATACGCAGTATTTT.

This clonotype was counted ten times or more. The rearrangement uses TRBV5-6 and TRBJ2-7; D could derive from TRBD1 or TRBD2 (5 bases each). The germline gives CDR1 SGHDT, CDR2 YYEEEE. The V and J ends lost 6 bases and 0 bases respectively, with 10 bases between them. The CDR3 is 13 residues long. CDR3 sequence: CASTRDASYEQYF. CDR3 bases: TGTGCCAGCACCCGGGACGCCTCCTACGAGCAGTACTTC.

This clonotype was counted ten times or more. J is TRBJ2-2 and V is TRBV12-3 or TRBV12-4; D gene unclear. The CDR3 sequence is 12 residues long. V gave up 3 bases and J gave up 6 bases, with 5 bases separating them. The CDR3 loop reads CASSFSPGELFF. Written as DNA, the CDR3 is TGTGCCAGCAGTTTTTCCCCCGGGGAGCTGTTTTTT.

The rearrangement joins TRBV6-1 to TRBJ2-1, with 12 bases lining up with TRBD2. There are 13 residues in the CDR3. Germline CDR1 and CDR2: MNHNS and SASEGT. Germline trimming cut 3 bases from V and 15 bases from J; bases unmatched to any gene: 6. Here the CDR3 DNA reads TGTGCCAGCAGTGAGGCTAGCGGGAGGGTTCGGTTCTTC. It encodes CASSEASGRVRFF.

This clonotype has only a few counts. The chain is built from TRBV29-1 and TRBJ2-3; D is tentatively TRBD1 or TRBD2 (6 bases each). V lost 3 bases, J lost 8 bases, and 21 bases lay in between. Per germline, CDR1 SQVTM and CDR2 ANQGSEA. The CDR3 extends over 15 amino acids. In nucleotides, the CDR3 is TGCAGCGTTGAGGGCTCCGGGGGCCCGGCGGTTACGCAGTATTTT. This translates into CSVEGSGGPAVTQYF.

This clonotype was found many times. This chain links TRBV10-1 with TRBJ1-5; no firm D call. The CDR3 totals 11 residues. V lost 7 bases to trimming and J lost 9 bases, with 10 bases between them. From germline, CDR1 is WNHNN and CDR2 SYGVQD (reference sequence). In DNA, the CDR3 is TGCGCCAGCAAGGGAGTAGGGCCCCAGCATTTT. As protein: CASKGVGPQHF.

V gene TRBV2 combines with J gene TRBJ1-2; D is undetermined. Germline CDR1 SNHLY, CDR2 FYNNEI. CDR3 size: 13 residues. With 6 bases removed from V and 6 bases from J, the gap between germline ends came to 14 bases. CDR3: CASSGRLGDGYTF. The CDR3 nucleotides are TGTGCCAGCAGCGGCAGGCTCGGGGATGGCTACACCTTC.

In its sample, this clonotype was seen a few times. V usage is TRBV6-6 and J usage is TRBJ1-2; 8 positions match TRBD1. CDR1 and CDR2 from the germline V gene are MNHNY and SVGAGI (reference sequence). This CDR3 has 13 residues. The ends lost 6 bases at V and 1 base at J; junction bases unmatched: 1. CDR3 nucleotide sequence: TGTGCCAGCAGGGACAGGGATAACTATGGCTACACCTTC. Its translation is CASRDRDNYGYTF.

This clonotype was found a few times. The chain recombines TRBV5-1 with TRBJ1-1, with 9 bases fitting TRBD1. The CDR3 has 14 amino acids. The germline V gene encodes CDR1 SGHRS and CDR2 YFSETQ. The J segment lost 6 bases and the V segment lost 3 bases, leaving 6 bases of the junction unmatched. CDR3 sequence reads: CASSWQGQGSEAFF. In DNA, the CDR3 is TGCGCCAGCAGCTGGCAGGGACAGGGCTCTGAAGCTTTCTTT.